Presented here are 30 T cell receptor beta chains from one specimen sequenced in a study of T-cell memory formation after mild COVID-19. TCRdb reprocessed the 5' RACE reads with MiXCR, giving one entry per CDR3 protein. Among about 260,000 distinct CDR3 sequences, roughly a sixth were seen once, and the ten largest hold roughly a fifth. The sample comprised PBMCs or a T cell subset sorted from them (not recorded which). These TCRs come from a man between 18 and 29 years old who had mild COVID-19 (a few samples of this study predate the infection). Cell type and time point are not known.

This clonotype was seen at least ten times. The CDR3 sequence: CASSYSSFGQGKFEAFF. DNA of the CDR3: TGTGCCAGCAGTTACTCGTCTTTCGGACAGGGGAAATTTGAAGCTTTCTTT. The chain combines TRBV6-2 or TRBV6-3 with TRBJ1-1; 9 bases map to TRBD1. Germline CDR1 reads MNHEY; CDR2 reads SVGEGT. The CDR3 extends over 17 amino acids. The V and J ends lost 0 bases and 7 bases, in that order; junction bases with no gene match: 12.

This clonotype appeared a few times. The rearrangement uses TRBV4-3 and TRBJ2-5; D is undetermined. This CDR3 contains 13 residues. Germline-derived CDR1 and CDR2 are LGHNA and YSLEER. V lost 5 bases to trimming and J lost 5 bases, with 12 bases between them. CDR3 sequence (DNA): TGCGCCAGCAGCTACACCGTCGACGAGACCCAGTACTTC. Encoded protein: CASSYTVDETQYF.

Here the CDR3 DNA reads TGCGCCAGCAGCTTGGCGGGGTTCGGGAAGGCGGATACGCAGTATTTT. Its translation is CASSLAGFGKADTQYF. The chain is built from TRBV5-1 and TRBJ2-3, with TRBD2 as a possible D gene (5 bases). The germline gives CDR1 SGHRS, CDR2 YFSETQ. Trimming shortened V by 0 bases and J by 6 bases, and 17 bases separated the two germline ends. The CDR3 length is 16 residues.

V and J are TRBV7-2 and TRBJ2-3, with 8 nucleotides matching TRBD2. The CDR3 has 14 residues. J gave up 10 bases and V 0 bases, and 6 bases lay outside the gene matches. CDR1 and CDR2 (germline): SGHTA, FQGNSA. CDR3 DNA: TGTGCCAGCAGCTTAGCCGGGGGGGGTGGAGCGCAGTATTTT. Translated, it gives CASSLAGGGGAQYF.

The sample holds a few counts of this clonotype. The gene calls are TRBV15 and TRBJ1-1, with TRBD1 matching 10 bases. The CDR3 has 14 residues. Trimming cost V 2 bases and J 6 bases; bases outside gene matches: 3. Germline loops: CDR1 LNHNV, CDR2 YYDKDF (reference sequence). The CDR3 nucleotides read TGTGCCACCAGCAGAAGGGACAGGGGTTCTGAAGCTTTCTTT. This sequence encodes CATSRRDRGSEAFF.

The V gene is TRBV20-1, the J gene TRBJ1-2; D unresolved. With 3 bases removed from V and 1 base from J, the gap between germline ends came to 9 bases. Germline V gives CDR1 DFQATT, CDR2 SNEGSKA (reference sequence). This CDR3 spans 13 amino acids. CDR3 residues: CSASIILNYGYTF. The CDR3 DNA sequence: TGCAGTGCTAGCATTATTCTTAACTATGGCTACACCTTC.

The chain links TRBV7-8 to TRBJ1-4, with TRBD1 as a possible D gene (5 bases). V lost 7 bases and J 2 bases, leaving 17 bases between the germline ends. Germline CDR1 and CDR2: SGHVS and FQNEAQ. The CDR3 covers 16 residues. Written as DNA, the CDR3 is TGTGCCAGCACCTGGTTGGGGGTTGCGACTAATGAAAAACTGTTTTTT. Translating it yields CASTWLGVATNEKLFF.

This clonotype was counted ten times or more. For the CDR3, the DNA is TGCAGTGCTAGTAAGGCCCTCTATAACTATGGCTACACCTTC. It translates to CSASKALYNYGYTF. This rearrangement joins TRBV20-1 to TRBJ1-2; D gene uncertain. Germline V gene data show CDR1 as DFQATT and CDR2 as SNEGSKA (reference sequence). The CDR3 consists of 14 residues. Between the trimmed V and J ends, which lost 3 bases and 1 base, there was a span of 12 bases.

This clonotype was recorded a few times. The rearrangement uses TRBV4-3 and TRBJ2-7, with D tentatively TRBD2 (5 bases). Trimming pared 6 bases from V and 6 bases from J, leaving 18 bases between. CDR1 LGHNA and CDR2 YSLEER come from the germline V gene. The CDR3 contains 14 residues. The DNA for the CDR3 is TGCGCCAGCAGACTTATGGCTGAAGGAGGCGAGCAGTACTTC. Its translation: CASRLMAEGGEQYF.

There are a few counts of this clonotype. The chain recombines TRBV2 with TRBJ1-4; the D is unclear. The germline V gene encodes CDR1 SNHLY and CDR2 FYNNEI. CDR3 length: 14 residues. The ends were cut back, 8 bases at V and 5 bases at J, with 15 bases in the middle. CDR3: CASRSTVGNEKLFF. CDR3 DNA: TGTGCCAGCCGATCGACGGTGGGGAATGAAAAACTGTTTTTT.

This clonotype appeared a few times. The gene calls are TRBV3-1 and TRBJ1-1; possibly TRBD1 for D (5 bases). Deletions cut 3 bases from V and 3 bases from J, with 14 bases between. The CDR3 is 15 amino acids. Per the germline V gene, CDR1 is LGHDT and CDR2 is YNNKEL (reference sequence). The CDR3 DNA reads TGTGCCAGCAGCCACCGGGACTCGGGATACACTGAAGCTTTCTTT. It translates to CASSHRDSGYTEAFF.

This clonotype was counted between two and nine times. The CDR3 DNA is TGTGCCAGCAGCTTAGATGGGGTGTTCCCCTATGGCTACACCTTC. It is translated as CASSLDGVFPYGYTF. The gene calls are TRBV7-2 and TRBJ1-2; the D is unclear. The V gene's germline CDR1 is SGHTA and CDR2 FQGNSA. Trimming took 1 base from V and 4 from J, leaving 13 bases between them. The CDR3 runs 15 residues. Variable domain in full (rest from reference TRBV7-2 and TRBJ1-2): GAGVSQSPSNKVTEKGKDVELRCDPISGHTALYWYRQSLGQGLEFLIYFQGNSAPDKSGLPSDRFSAERTGGSVSTLTIQRTQQEDSAVYLCASSLDGVFPYGYTFGSGTRLTVV.

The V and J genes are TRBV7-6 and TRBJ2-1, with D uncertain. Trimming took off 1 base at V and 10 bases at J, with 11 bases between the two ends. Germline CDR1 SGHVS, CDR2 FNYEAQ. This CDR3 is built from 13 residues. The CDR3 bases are TGTGCCAGCAGCTTAGACCGGCCCAGCGAGCAGTTCTTC. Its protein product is CASSLDRPSEQFF.

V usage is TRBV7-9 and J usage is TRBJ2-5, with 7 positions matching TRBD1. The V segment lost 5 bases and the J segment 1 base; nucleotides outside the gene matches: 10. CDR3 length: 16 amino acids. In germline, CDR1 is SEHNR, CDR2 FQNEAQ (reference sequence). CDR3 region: CASSPTPGQPQETQYF. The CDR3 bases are TGTGCCAGCAGCCCTACTCCGGGACAGCCCCAAGAGACCCAGTACTTC. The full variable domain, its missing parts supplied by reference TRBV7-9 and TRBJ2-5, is DTGVSQNPRHKITKRGQNVTFRCDPISEHNRLYWYRQTLGQGPEFLTYFQNEAQLEKSRLLSDRFSAERPKGSFSTLEIQRTEQGDSAMYLCASSPTPGQPQETQYFGPGTRLLVL.

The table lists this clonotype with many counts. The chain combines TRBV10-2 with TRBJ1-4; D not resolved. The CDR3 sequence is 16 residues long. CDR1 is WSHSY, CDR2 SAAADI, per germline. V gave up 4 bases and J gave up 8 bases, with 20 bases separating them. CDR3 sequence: CASSAVGGRGGEKLFF. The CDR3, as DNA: TGCGCCAGCAGTGCGGTAGGAGGGCGAGGAGGGGAAAAACTGTTTTTT.

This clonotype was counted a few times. CDR3 amino acids: CASSLVFEGTQYF. The DNA of the CDR3 is TGTGCCAGCAGCTTAGTTTTTGAAGGGACCCAGTACTTC. V is TRBV7-2 and J is TRBJ2-5; unclear D gene. V lost 1 base and J 7 bases, leaving 10 bases between the germline ends. There are 13 residues in the CDR3. Germline CDR1 is SGHTA and CDR2 is FQGNSA.

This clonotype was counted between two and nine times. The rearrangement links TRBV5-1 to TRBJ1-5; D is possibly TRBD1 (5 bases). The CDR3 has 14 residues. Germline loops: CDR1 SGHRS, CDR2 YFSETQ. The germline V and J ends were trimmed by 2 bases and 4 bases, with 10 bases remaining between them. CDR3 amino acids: CASSFDGTNQPQHF. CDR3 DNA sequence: TGCGCCAGCAGCTTCGATGGGACGAATCAGCCCCAGCATTTT.

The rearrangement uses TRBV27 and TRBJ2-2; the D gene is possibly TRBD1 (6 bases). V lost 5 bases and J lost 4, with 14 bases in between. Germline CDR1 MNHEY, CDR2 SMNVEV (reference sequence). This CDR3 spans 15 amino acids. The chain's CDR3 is CASSPIQGSTGELFF. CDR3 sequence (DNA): TGTGCCAGCAGTCCCATACAGGGTTCCACCGGGGAGCTGTTTTTT.

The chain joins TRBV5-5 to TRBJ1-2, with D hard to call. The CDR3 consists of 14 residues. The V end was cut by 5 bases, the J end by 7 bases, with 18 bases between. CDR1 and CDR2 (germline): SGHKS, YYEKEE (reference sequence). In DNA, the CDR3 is TGTGCCAGCAGTTTTTCCCCTCTGACGCTTGGCTACACCTTC. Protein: CASSFSPLTLGYTF.

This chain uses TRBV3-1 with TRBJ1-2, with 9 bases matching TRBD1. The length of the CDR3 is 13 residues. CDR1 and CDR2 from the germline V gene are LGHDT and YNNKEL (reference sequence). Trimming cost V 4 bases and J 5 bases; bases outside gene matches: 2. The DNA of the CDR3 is TGTGCCAGCAGCCGGACAGGGGATTATGGCTACACCTTC. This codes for CASSRTGDYGYTF.

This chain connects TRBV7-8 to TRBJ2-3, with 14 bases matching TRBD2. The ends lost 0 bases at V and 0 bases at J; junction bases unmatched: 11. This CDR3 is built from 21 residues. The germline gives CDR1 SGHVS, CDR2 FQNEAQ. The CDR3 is CASSLASGTSGGQTSTDTQYF. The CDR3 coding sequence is TGTGCCAGCAGCTTAGCCTCCGGGACTAGCGGGGGTCAAACTAGCACAGATACGCAGTATTTT.

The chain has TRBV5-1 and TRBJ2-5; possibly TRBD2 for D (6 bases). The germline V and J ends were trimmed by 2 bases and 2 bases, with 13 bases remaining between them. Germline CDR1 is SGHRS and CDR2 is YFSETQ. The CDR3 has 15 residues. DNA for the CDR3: TGCGCCAGCAGCTTCCGGGAGCCCGTACAAGAGACCCAGTACTTC. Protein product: CASSFREPVQETQYF.

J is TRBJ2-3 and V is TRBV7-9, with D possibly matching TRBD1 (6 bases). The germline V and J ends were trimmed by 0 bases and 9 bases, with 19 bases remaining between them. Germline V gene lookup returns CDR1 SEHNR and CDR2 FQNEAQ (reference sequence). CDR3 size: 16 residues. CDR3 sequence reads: CASSLAGRGTVATQYF. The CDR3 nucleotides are TGTGCCAGCAGCTTAGCGGGCAGGGGAACAGTTGCGACGCAGTATTTT.

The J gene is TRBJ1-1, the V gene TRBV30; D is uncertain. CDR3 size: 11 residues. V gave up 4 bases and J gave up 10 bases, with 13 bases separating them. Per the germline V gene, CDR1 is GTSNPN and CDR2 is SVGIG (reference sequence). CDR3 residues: CAWTEDGRAFF. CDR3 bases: TGTGCCTGGACCGAAGACGGAAGAGCTTTCTTT.

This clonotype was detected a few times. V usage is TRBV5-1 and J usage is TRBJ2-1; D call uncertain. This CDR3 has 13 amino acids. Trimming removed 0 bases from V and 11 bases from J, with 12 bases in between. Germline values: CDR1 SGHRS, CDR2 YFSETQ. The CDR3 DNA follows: TGCGCCAGCAGCTTGGCTTTTGGACCCAAGCAGTTCTTC. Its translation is CASSLAFGPKQFF. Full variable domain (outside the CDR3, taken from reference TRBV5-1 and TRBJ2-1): KAGVTQTPRYLIKTRGQQVTLSCSPISGHRSVSWYQQTPGQGLQFLFEYFSETQRNKGNFPGRFSGRQFSNSRSEMNVSTLELGDSALYLCASSLAFGPKQFFGPGTRLTVL.

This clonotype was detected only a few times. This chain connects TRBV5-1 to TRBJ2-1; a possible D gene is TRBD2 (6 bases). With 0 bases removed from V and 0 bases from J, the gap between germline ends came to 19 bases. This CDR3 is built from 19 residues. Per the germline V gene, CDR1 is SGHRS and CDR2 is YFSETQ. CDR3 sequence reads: CASSLGGRGGSGSYNEQFF. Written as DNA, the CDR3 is TGCGCCAGCAGCTTGGGGGGACGGGGAGGCAGCGGCTCCTACAATGAGCAGTTCTTC.

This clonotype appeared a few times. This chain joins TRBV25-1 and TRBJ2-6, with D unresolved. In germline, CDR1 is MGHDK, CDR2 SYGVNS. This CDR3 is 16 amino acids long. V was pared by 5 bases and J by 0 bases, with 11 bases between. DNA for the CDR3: TGTGCCAGCAGTCTCTCGGCCCGCTCTGGGGCCAACGTCCTGACTTTC. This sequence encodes CASSLSARSGANVLTF.

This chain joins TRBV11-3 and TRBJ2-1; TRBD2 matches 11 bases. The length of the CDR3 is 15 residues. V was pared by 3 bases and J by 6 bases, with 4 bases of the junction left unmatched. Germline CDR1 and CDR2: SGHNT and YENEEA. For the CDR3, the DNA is TGTGCCAGCAGCTTTAGACTAGCGGGAAGCAATGAGCAGTTCTTC. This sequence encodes CASSFRLAGSNEQFF.

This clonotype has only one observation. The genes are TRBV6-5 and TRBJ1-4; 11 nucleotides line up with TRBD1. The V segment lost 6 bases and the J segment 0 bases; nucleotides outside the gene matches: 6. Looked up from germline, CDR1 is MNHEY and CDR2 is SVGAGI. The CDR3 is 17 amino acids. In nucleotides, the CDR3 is TGTGCCAGCAGACGGACAGGGGGCGATGCAACTAATGAAAAACTGTTTTTT. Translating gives CASRRTGGDATNEKLFF.

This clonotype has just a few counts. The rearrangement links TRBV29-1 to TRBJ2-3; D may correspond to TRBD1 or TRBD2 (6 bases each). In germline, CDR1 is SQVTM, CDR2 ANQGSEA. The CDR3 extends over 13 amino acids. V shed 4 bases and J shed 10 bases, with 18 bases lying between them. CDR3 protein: CSVVGGLGLPQYF. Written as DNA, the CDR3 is TGCAGCGTTGTCGGGGGCCTGGGGCTACCGCAGTATTTT.